This T cell receptor (beta chain) came from a study of blood T cells in healthy people across ages. General study findings and limits: TCR beta diversity per million T cells fell roughly linearly with age.

PCR was performed a second time for about 6 to 12 cycles using a sample-barcoded 5' primer and a J-beta primer mix. Every sample gave at least 3 million paired-end reads containing CDR3. One entry per CDR3 protein, called by TCRdb with MiXCR from the 5' RACE reads. Of 600,000 to 650,000 distinct CDR3 sequences listed, approximately 50% are singletons. For this clonotype: Its antigen is not identified.

The amount of total RNA extracted per sample was at least 5 micrograms. The receptor was isolated from a man in his fifties or sixties in good health. The sample taken for sequencing was blood.

As DNA, the CDR3 is TGCGCCACCTCGACTAGCGGCCCCTACGAGCAGTACTTC. Protein product: CATSTSGPYEQYF. The chain carries TRBV10-2 and TRBJ2-7; 9 nucleotides match TRBD2. CDR1 is WSHSY, CDR2 SAAADI, per germline. The CDR3 totals 13 residues. Germline trimming cut 10 bases from V and 2 bases from J; bases unmatched to any gene: 6.